Each of the 20 T cell receptor beta chains below was sequenced from the same sample in a study of blood T cell repertoires in COVID-19. TCRdb's table, derived via immunoSEQ multiplex PCR, lists solely in-frame clones and lacks some. There are approximately 240,000 clones in the sample; around 90% occur only once, and around 12% lies in the top ten. Sequenced input: peripheral blood. The receptors were gathered from a woman aged 18-29 years who had recovered from COVID-19.

The genes are TRBV3-1 (or the pseudogene TRBV3-2) and TRBJ2-2; D is uncertain. This CDR3 contains 15 residues. Trimming pared 0 bases from V and 2 bases from J, leaving 7 bases between. The germline V gene encodes CDR1 LGHDT and CDR2 YNNKEL (reference sequence). CDR3 DNA: TGTGCCAGCAGCCAAGATAGTCTAAACACCGGGGAGCTGTTTTTT. It is translated as CASSQDSLNTGELFF.

This clone came up once. The chain combines TRBV19 with TRBJ2-1; 7 bases match TRBD2. The germline CDR1 and CDR2 sequences are LNHDA and SQIVND (reference sequence). The trim removed 8 bases at V and 1 base at J, leaving 5 bases unmatched. CDR3 length: 14 residues. CDR3 nucleotide sequence: TGTGCCAGTGGACTAGAAGGTTCCTACAATGAGCAGTTCTTC. Translated, it gives CASGLEGSYNEQFF.

The rearrangement uses TRBV4-3 and TRBJ2-3; a weak D match, TRBD2 (5 bases). V was shortened by 1 base and J by 5 bases, with 13 bases between the two germline ends. The germline CDR1 and CDR2 sequences are LGHNA and YSLEER. The CDR3 runs to 15 residues. CDR3 nucleotide sequence: TGCGCCAGCAGCCAAGCGCCAGCGGCGGTAGATACGCAGTATTTT. It encodes CASSQAPAAVDTQYF.

The V gene is TRBV13, the J gene TRBJ2-5; 7 nucleotides line up with TRBD2. The CDR3 is 17 amino acids. The V gene's germline CDR1 is PRHDT and CDR2 FYEKMQ (reference sequence). J lost 4 bases, V lost 5 bases, and 16 bases had no gene match. The CDR3 bases are TGTGCCAGCAGCCCCGGGAGGTGGAGCGGGAAGGGAGAGACCCAGTACTTC. Amino acid sequence: CASSPGRWSGKGETQYF. The complete variable domain, with remaining parts taken from reference TRBV13 and TRBJ2-5, reads AAGVIQSPRHLIKEKRETATLKCYPIPRHDTVYWYQQGPGQDPQFLISFYEKMQSDKGSIPDRFSAQQFSDYHSELNMSSLELGDSALYFCASSPGRWSGKGETQYFGPGTRLLVL.

V is TRBV29-1 and J is TRBJ1-2; D is unresolved. Per the germline V gene, CDR1 is SQVTM and CDR2 is ANQGSEA. Trimming took 0 bases from V and 3 from J, leaving 8 bases between them. The CDR3 runs 13 residues. CDR3: CSVEDPRDYGYTF. For the CDR3, the DNA is TGCAGCGTTGAAGATCCCCGGGACTATGGCTACACCTTC.

The chain links TRBV6-5 to TRBJ1-2, with D possibly TRBD1 on 5 matching bases. The germline V gene encodes CDR1 MNHEY and CDR2 SVGAGI. The CDR3 runs to 12 residues. V was clipped by 8 bases and J by 8 bases, with 15 bases between them. The CDR3 DNA reads TGTGCCAGCTCCCCGTGGGGCGAGGGCTACACCTTC. This gives the protein CASSPWGEGYTF.

This clone was seen a single time. V is TRBV29-1 and J is TRBJ2-3, with D possibly matching TRBD2 (6 bases). With 6 bases removed from V and 4 bases from J, the gap between germline ends came to 17 bases. The CDR3 length is 14 residues. Germline V gene lookup returns CDR1 SQVTM and CDR2 ANQGSEA. The CDR3 DNA reads TGCAGCGTCGACTGGGGGGAACCCCCAGATACGCAGTATTTT. This translates into CSVDWGEPPDTQYF.

This clone was detected once. This sequence joins TRBV7-8 and TRBJ1-1, with a possible D match to TRBD1 (5 bases). The CDR3 runs 13 residues. V gave up 3 bases and J gave up 10 bases, with 15 bases separating them. Germline-derived CDR1 and CDR2 are SGHVS and FQNEAQ. The CDR3 sequence: CASSFHYGQGAFF. Here the CDR3 DNA reads TGTGCCAGCAGCTTTCACTACGGACAAGGAGCTTTCTTT.

This rearrangement joins TRBV7-9 to TRBJ1-6, with 9 bases that match TRBD1. The CDR3 is 15 amino acids. Trimming at V came to 5 bases and at J to 9 bases, leaving 8 bases not matched to a gene. Per germline, CDR1 SEHNR and CDR2 FQNEAQ (reference sequence). CDR3 sequence: CASSHGDRVGSPLHF. The CDR3 DNA reads as TGTGCCAGCAGCCACGGGGACAGGGTGGGTTCACCCCTCCACTTT.

The V gene is TRBV4-1, the J gene TRBJ1-4, with a possible D match to TRBD1 (5 bases). Germline values: CDR1 MGHRA, CDR2 YSYEKL. V was trimmed by 3 bases and J by 2 bases, leaving 10 bases between them. The CDR3 covers 15 residues. The CDR3 spells CASSQTPGTNEKLFF. CDR3 coding DNA: TGCGCCAGCAGCCAGACCCCAGGGACTAATGAAAAACTGTTTTTT.

This clone was counted once. The chain uses TRBV5-1 and TRBJ2-1; D is unclear. Per germline, CDR1 SGHRS and CDR2 YFSETQ. The CDR3 loop spans 14 amino acids. V shed 4 bases and J shed 6 bases, with 14 bases lying between them. The DNA for the CDR3 is TGCGCCAGCAGCCCGTGGGCAGATGTCAATGAGCAGTTCTTC. Translating it yields CASSPWADVNEQFF.

The rearrangement links TRBV6-6 to TRBJ2-1; D is undetermined. V lost 7 bases, J lost 3 bases, and 16 bases lay in between. CDR1 is MNHNY, CDR2 SVGAGI, per germline (reference sequence). The CDR3 spans 15 residues. CDR3 sequence (DNA): TGTGCCAGCATCTTAAGCCCTGCTGTCTACAATGAGCAGTTCTTC. Its translation is CASILSPAVYNEQFF.

This clone has a count of ten or more. The chain links TRBV6-4 to TRBJ2-1, with TRBD2 matching 10 bases. Looked up from germline, CDR1 is MRHNA and CDR2 is SNTAGT. The CDR3 loop spans 15 amino acids. V was clipped by 4 bases and J by 8 bases; unmatched bases: 8. The CDR3 DNA reads as TGTGCCAGCAGTGTTGAGCTAGCGGGAGCGCATGAGCAGTTCTTC. It encodes CASSVELAGAHEQFF.

The V gene is TRBV10-3, the J gene TRBJ1-3; no clear D gene. The CDR3 covers 12 residues. Trimming took off 8 bases at V and 0 bases at J, with 5 bases between the two ends. Germline CDR1 reads ENHRY; CDR2 reads SYGVKD. CDR3 sequence: CAIQDSGNTIYF. For the CDR3, the DNA is TGTGCCATCCAGGACTCTGGAAACACCATATATTTT.

This rearrangement joins TRBV5-4 to TRBJ2-7, with D possibly TRBD1 on 6 matching bases. CDR1 is SGHNT, CDR2 YYREEE, per germline (reference sequence). The V and J ends lost 4 bases and 3 bases respectively, with 14 bases between them. The CDR3 runs to 14 residues. Here the CDR3 reads CASSPRGRDYEQYF. In DNA, the CDR3 is TGTGCCAGCAGCCCCAGGGGAAGGGACTACGAGCAGTACTTC.

The chain carries TRBV4-2 and TRBJ2-6; TRBD1 aligns across 7 bases. In germline, CDR1 is LGHNA, CDR2 YNFKEQ. V was pared by 0 bases and J by 2 bases, with 7 bases of the junction left unmatched. CDR3 length: 18 amino acids. The CDR3 sequence: CASSQELWGQTGANVLTF. The CDR3 nucleotides are TGTGCCAGCAGCCAAGAACTGTGGGGACAGACTGGGGCCAACGTCCTGACTTTC.

J is TRBJ2-1 and V is TRBV9; 13 nucleotides align to TRBD2. Germline CDR1 SGDLS, CDR2 YYNGEE. J gave up 8 bases and V 4 bases, and 9 bases lay outside the gene matches. The CDR3 runs 16 residues. The CDR3 DNA is TGTGCCAGCAGCACCCGGACTAGCGGGAGAATATATGAGCAGTTCTTC. Translating gives CASSTRTSGRIYEQFF.

The chain combines TRBV6-5 with TRBJ2-1; D unclear. V was trimmed by 6 bases and J by 0 bases, leaving 12 bases between them. The CDR3 is 15 amino acids. The germline CDR1 and CDR2 sequences are MNHEY and SVGAGI. CDR3 amino acids: CASSLTSSSYNEQFF. The CDR3 coding sequence is TGTGCCAGCAGCCTTACTTCGAGCTCCTACAATGAGCAGTTCTTC.

This clone was recorded only once. The rearrangement links TRBV18 to TRBJ2-3, with 14 bases matching TRBD2. Germline assignment: CDR1 KGHSH and CDR2 LQKENI. CDR3 size: 17 residues. V lost 6 bases and J lost 5; bases outside the gene matches: 10. CDR3 protein: CASSPRGLAGELDTQYF. CDR3 sequence (DNA): TGTGCCAGCTCCCCCCGGGGACTAGCGGGAGAATTAGATACGCAGTATTTT.

This clone was recorded once. The genes are TRBV27 and TRBJ2-3, with 7 bases aligning to TRBD2. Germline CDR1 MNHEY, CDR2 SMNVEV (reference sequence). Trimming cost V 3 bases and J 3 bases; bases outside gene matches: 6. This CDR3 comprises 15 residues. For the CDR3, the DNA is TGTGCCAGCAGTTTGGGGGGGACTGCAACAGATACGCAGTATTTT. Translated: CASSLGGTATDTQYF.